This is a list of T cell receptor beta chains from one sample in a study of blood T cell repertoires in COVID-19. Repertoires were generated with immunoSEQ multiplex PCR, while TCRdb's copy carries only in-frame clones and drops some. The data show roughly 60,000 clones, about four fifths seen once. Sequencing was performed on peripheral blood. Source of these receptors: a human donor in a cohort sampled during active COVID-19. Both conserved end residues are part of each CDR3.

V: TRBV9; J: TRBJ2-7; CDR3: CASSPGGDEQYF
V: TRBV18; J: TRBJ2-1; CDR3: CASSLQGYEQFF
V: TRBV13; J: TRBJ1-2; CDR3: CASSLRDPGGYTF
V: TRBV5-1; J: TRBJ1-2; CDR3: CASRPPGGDYGYTF
V: TRBV29-1; J: TRBJ2-5; CDR3: CSVENQYGETQYF
V: TRBV15; J: TRBJ2-1; CDR3: CATSRETGRVYNEQFF
V: TRBV18; J: TRBJ1-6; CDR3: CASSPAGRSPLHF
V: TRBV11-3; J: TRBJ2-7; CDR3: CASSSKGWTGDYEQYF
V: TRBV18; J: TRBJ1-3; CDR3: CASSPQGITGNTIYF
V: TRBV15; J: TRBJ2-6; CDR3: CATSSRGFSGANVLTF
V: TRBV20-1; J: TRBJ1-2; CDR3: CSATANTF